The 19 T cell receptor beta chains in this list originate from one sample, sequenced in a study of Graves' ophthalmopathy and Graves' hyperthyroidism. RNA transcripts served as template for amplifying TCR beta CDR3 sequences. HTBI-primed first-round RT-PCR preceded second-round multiplex PCR. In TCRdb, the multiplex PCR reads were re-called with MiXCR into one record per CDR3 protein. The sample lists about 400,000 distinct CDR3 sequences; roughly 18% were seen once. The sequenced material came from peripheral blood. Every receptor here comes from a woman in her late teens or twenties with Graves' ophthalmopathy.

This chain connects TRBV6-5 to TRBJ2-7; D is perhaps TRBD1 (6 bases). Trimming cost V 2 bases and J 3 bases, with 11 bases left between them. The germline V gene encodes CDR1 MNHEY and CDR2 SVGAGI. This CDR3 spans 14 amino acids. CDR3 sequence (DNA): TGTGCCAGCAGTTACACCCAGACAGGCTACGAGCAGTACTTC. Translated, it gives CASSYTQTGYEQYF.

This clonotype was picked up many times. V usage is TRBV7-2 and J usage is TRBJ2-5; TRBD1 agrees at 11 bases. From germline, CDR1 is SGHTA and CDR2 FQGNSA. V dropped 1 base and J dropped 0; count of bases not matched to a gene: 10. This CDR3 spans 19 amino acids. CDR3 in amino acids: CASSLGRTGGAFYQETQYF. The DNA of the CDR3 is TGTGCCAGCAGCTTAGGGCGGACAGGGGGCGCTTTTTACCAAGAGACCCAGTACTTC.

This clonotype was counted ten times or more. V and J are TRBV12-3 or TRBV12-4 and TRBJ2-7, with D perhaps assigned TRBD1 or TRBD2 (5 bases each). Trimming took 5 bases from V and 0 from J, leaving 14 bases between them. CDR3 length: 15 amino acids. DNA of the CDR3: TGTGCCAGCAGTCCCGGGGACGGTAGCTCCTACGAGCAGTACTTC. Translated, it gives CASSPGDGSSYEQYF.

This clonotype was counted many times. The CDR3 loop reads CASSILAANSPLHF. CDR3 nucleotides: TGTGCCAGTAGTATCTTGGCCGCTAATTCACCCCTCCACTTT. The rearrangement links TRBV19 to TRBJ1-6; D ambiguous. Looked up from germline, CDR1 is LNHDA and CDR2 is SQIVND (reference sequence). Trimming took 3 bases from V and 6 from J, leaving 9 bases between them. The CDR3 totals 14 residues. Combining the CDR3 with reference TRBV19 and TRBJ1-6 gives the whole variable domain DGGITQSPKYLFRKEGQNVTLSCEQNLNHDAMYWYRQDPGQGLRLIYYSQIVNDFQKGDIAEGYSVSREKKESFPLTVTSAQKNPTAFYLCASSILAANSPLHFGNGTRLTVT.

Ten or more counts support this clonotype. V gene TRBV7-2 combines with J gene TRBJ1-2; D uncertain. The ends were cut back, 0 bases at V and 7 bases at J, with 3 bases in the middle. Per germline, CDR1 SGHTA and CDR2 FQGNSA. The CDR3 has 11 residues. CDR3 in DNA: TGTGCCAGCAGCTTAGCGGGTGGCTACACCTTC. Its translation is CASSLAGGYTF.

This clonotype was seen ten or more times. The chain has TRBV30 and TRBJ1-3; D is unresolved. Germline V gene sequence: CDR1 GTSNPN, CDR2 SVGIG (reference sequence). Trimming removed 2 bases from V and 0 bases from J, with 5 bases in between. The CDR3 runs to 13 residues. The CDR3 loop reads CAWSPGSGNTIYF. DNA of the CDR3: TGTGCCTGGAGTCCGGGCTCTGGAAACACCATATATTTT.

This clonotype was seen many times. The chain employs TRBV5-1 and TRBJ1-6; possibly TRBD1 for D (5 bases). Germline V gene sequence: CDR1 SGHRS, CDR2 YFSETQ. The V gene lost 4 bases and the J gene lost 8 bases, with 16 bases spanning the gap. CDR3 length equals 15 residues. The CDR3 sequence is CASSIEDLGDSPLHF. The CDR3 nucleotides read TGCGCCAGCAGCATAGAGGACTTGGGGGATTCACCCCTCCACTTT.

The V gene is TRBV6-1, the J gene TRBJ2-7, with D possibly called TRBD1 or TRBD2 (6 bases each). The CDR3 is made up of 16 amino acids. Germline V lookup: CDR1 MNHNS, CDR2 SASEGT. The V gene lost 2 bases and the J gene lost 2 bases, with 16 bases spanning the gap. The CDR3 loop is CASSELAGHTPYEQYF. In nucleotides, the CDR3 is TGTGCCAGCAGTGAACTGGCGGGACATACACCCTACGAGCAGTACTTC.

The chain couples TRBV6-5 to TRBJ2-7; 7 bases are a match to TRBD1. CDR1 and CDR2 (germline): MNHEY, SVGAGI. V lost 2 bases to trimming and J lost 6 bases; unmatched junction nucleotides: 7. The CDR3 spans 14 residues. CDR3 loop: CASSYTGQNSEQYF. Here the CDR3 DNA reads TGTGCCAGCAGTTACACGGGACAGAACAGCGAGCAGTACTTC.

Note on this clonotype: With a much larger clone just one base away, this may be a read error. V is TRBV19 and J is TRBJ2-2; D not certain. The germline V gene has CDR1 LNHDA and CDR2 SQIVND (reference sequence). V lost 11 bases and J lost 3, with 7 bases in between. The CDR3 is 11 amino acids. The CDR3 sequence: CARIYTGELFF. CDR3 coding DNA: TGTGCCCGGATTTACACCGGGGAGCTGTTTTTT.

This clonotype was picked up many times. V gene TRBV7-2 combines with J gene TRBJ1-6; D is uncertain. The CDR3 length is 14 residues. V was clipped by 5 bases and J by 2 bases, with 7 bases between them. CDR1 and CDR2 (germline): SGHTA, FQGNSA. For the CDR3, the DNA is TGTGCCAGCAGCCCCGGTCCCTATAATTCACCCCTCCACTTT. Protein product: CASSPGPYNSPLHF.

This clonotype was counted ten times or more. The chain uses TRBV28 and TRBJ2-7; TRBD2 agrees at 7 bases. This CDR3 is 15 amino acids long. The germline V gene encodes CDR1 MDHEN and CDR2 SYDVKM. Unmatched junction bases numbered 8, after V lost 5 bases and J lost 1 base. CDR3 in DNA: TGTGCCAGCAGTCAAACCGGGACTAATTCCTACGAGCAGTACTTC. This gives the protein CASSQTGTNSYEQYF. The entire variable domain, with the rest obtained from reference TRBV28 and TRBJ2-7, is as follows: DVKVTQSSRYLVKRTGEKVFLECVQDMDHENMFWYRQDPGLGLRLIYFSYDVKMKEKGDIPEGYSVSREKKERFSLILESASTNQTSMYLCASSQTGTNSYEQYFGPGTRLTVT.

This clonotype showed up many times. CDR3 DNA: TGTGCCAGCAGCGTACAGGGTGGGGATCAGCCCCAGCATTTT. Its translation: CASSVQGGDQPQHF. The V gene is TRBV7-2, the J gene TRBJ1-5, with TRBD1 as a possible D gene (6 bases). The germline V gene has CDR1 SGHTA and CDR2 FQGNSA. Trimming took 5 bases from V and 5 from J, leaving 13 bases between them. CDR3 length equals 14 residues. Filled out from reference TRBV7-2 and TRBJ1-5, the complete variable domain reads GAGVSQSPSNKVTEKGKDVELRCDPISGHTALYWYRQSLGQGLEFLIYFQGNSAPDKSGLPSDRFSAERTGGSVSTLTIQRTQQEDSAVYLCASSVQGGDQPQHFGDGTRLSIL.

This clonotype was seen at least ten times. The V and J genes are TRBV7-8 and TRBJ2-4, with 7 bases identical to TRBD2. This CDR3 is built from 16 residues. J gave up 5 bases and V 1 base, and 8 bases lay outside the gene matches. Germline values: CDR1 SGHVS, CDR2 FQNEAQ. The DNA of the CDR3 is TGTGCCAGCAGCTTAGGGGGAGGGTCCCGACAAAACATTCAGTACTTC. As protein: CASSLGGGSRQNIQYF.

This clonotype occurred many times. The chain carries TRBV7-9 and TRBJ1-1; TRBD1 might be the D (6 bases). This CDR3 has 15 residues. Germline-derived CDR1 and CDR2 are SEHNR and FQNEAQ (reference sequence). V lost 5 bases to trimming and J lost 3 bases, with 16 bases between them. DNA of the CDR3: TGTGCCAGCAGCCCTTACAGGGTTAAATACACTGAAGCTTTCTTT. It specifies CASSPYRVKYTEAFF.

This clonotype was recorded at least ten times. The rearrangement uses TRBV24-1 and TRBJ1-2, with TRBD1 identical over 11 bases. This CDR3 comprises 14 residues. Germline V gene data show CDR1 as KGHDR and CDR2 as SFDVKD. The trim removed 3 bases at V and 6 bases at J, leaving 2 bases unmatched. CDR3 nucleotide sequence: TGTGCCACCAGTGATCCGGACAGGGGGCATGGCTACACCTTC. Translated: CATSDPDRGHGYTF.

This clonotype was counted many times. CDR3 sequence reads: CASGGGNTGELFF. The CDR3 DNA reads as TGTGCCAGCGGAGGGGGGAACACCGGGGAGCTGTTTTTT. The chain is built from TRBV9 and TRBJ2-2; TRBD1 or TRBD2 may be the D gene (6 bases each). Germline CDR1 SGDLS, CDR2 YYNGEE. This CDR3 is built from 13 residues. V lost 7 bases to trimming and J lost 1 base, with 8 bases between them.

This clonotype was counted only a few times. The genes are TRBV6-2 or TRBV6-3 and TRBJ1-1; D perhaps matches TRBD1 (6 bases). Trimming took 8 bases from V and 1 from J, leaving 17 bases between them. Germline CDR1 is MNHEY and CDR2 is SVGEGT. The CDR3 is 15 amino acids. CDR3 nucleotides: TGTGCCAGCCTACATTTAGGGGGGTCGAACACTGAAGCTTTCTTT. Its translation: CASLHLGGSNTEAFF.

This clonotype was detected ten times or more. The chain links TRBV29-1 to TRBJ1-5; D gene ambiguous. Per germline, CDR1 SQVTM and CDR2 ANQGSEA. This CDR3 region has 13 residues. V was pared by 5 bases and J by 6 bases, with 14 bases between. The CDR3 sequence: CSVRGGGGQPQHF. The DNA for the CDR3 is TGCAGCGTTCGGGGAGGCGGCGGTCAGCCCCAGCATTTT.